These T cell receptor beta chains were read from a single sample in a study of T cell clusters in autoimmune cytopenias. TCRdb reanalyzed the multiplex PCR reads and collapses them to one entry per CDR3 protein, without DNA. The table for this sample gives about 5,000 distinct CDR3 sequences. Source material: peripheral blood. Receptor source: a human donor with an autoimmune cytopenia or autoimmune hepatitis (not recorded which). Each CDR3 is given with its conserved first and last residue. Each record gives: V gene, J gene, clone size, CDR3 protein. Size is omitted from some rows. Given values are once, few, many or a class for expanded clones.

>TRBV27|TRBJ2-1|medium-sized
CASSSGGAYSYNEQFF
>TRBV6-1|TRBJ2-1|-
CASSHPGLTGDNEQFF
>TRBV27|TRBJ2-3|-
CASSSPLGQNTDTQYF
>TRBV30|TRBJ2-3|medium-sized
CAWGGTDTQYF
>TRBV6-5|TRBJ2-1|medium-sized
CASSPGAGGIGNEQFF
>TRBV18|TRBJ2-7|-
CASSPGQIYEQYF
>TRBV6-1|TRBJ2-3|-
CASALSGGNTDTQYF
>TRBV12-3/TRBV12-4|TRBJ1-2|medium-sized
CASSLSRGGYTF
>TRBV20-1|TRBJ1-4|-
CSAKPGPDEKLFF
>TRBV4-2|TRBJ1-1|-
CASSQDWAQRVAFF
>TRBV12-3/TRBV12-4|TRBJ2-5|-
CASSETTQGETQYF
>TRBV6-1|TRBJ1-1|-
CASSHLQNEAFF
>TRBV30|TRBJ2-1|medium-sized
CAWSVRPNEQFF
>TRBV7-2|TRBJ2-3|-
CASSLNRMTDTQYF
>TRBV20-1|TRBJ2-5|-
CSARDDVWDAQYF
>TRBV19|TRBJ1-1|-
CASTNPIGTVMNTEAFF
>TRBV24-1|TRBJ1-2|-
CATSDLRASAAVRDREFEGYTF
>TRBV5-4|TRBJ2-7|-
CASSLSVFYEQYF
>TRBV12-3/TRBV12-4|TRBJ1-5|medium-sized
CASSPGTGAGFGNQPQHF
>TRBV6-5|TRBJ2-7|medium-sized
CASRPGRGYEQYF
>TRBV11-2|TRBJ2-3|-
CASSRGGSQTDTQYF
>TRBV19|TRBJ1-2|medium-sized
CASSIDGVDGYTF
>TRBV7-9|TRBJ1-1|-
CASRSRTGLGEAFF
>TRBV5-1|TRBJ1-6|medium-sized
CASSSGETNSPLHF
>TRBV10-3|TRBJ2-1|-
CAISEGAGLNEQFF
>TRBV10-3|TRBJ1-3|-
CAISDFGNTIYF
>TRBV30|TRBJ1-4|medium-sized
CAWSGKGLTNEKLFF
>TRBV30|TRBJ2-5|-
CALKGPRDRGMYEQYF
>TRBV6-5|TRBJ2-7|medium-sized
CASHSPGLDEQYF
>TRBV27|TRBJ2-1|medium-sized
CATGESGGYNEQFF
>TRBV5-6|TRBJ2-5|medium-sized
CASSLIAGVQETQYF
>TRBV27|TRBJ1-1|medium-sized
CASSTGTEAFF
>TRBV12-3/TRBV12-4|TRBJ2-2|-
CASMLRSTGELFF
>TRBV27|TRBJ2-7|-
CASSLAGPAGSEQYF
>TRBV12-3/TRBV12-4|TRBJ2-1|medium-sized
CASRPWGSRNNEQFF
>TRBV5-4|TRBJ1-2|medium-sized
CASSLARDTTNYGYTF